Presented here are 19 T cell receptor beta chains from one specimen sequenced in a study of T cell clusters in autoimmune cytopenias. Multiplex touch-down PCR amplified TRB using TRB-A and TRB-B pools in one tube. TCRdb reanalyzed the multiplex PCR reads and collapses them to one entry per CDR3 protein, without DNA. Its listing shows over 10,000 distinct CDR3 sequences. TRB amplification used approximately 250 ng of peripheral blood genomic DNA. Sequenced input: peripheral blood. All receptors derive from a human donor with an autoimmune cytopenia or autoimmune hepatitis (not recorded which).

This rearrangement joins TRBV6-5 to TRBJ2-1; the D call from TCRdb, TRBD1, cannot be confirmed without DNA. The CDR3 is made up of 11 amino acids. The germline V gene has CDR1 MNHEY and CDR2 SVGAGI. CDR3 amino acids: CASSQGVEQFF.

The rearrangement uses TRBV20-1 and TRBJ2-2; TCRdb selects TRBD2, and the lack of DNA leaves this call unchecked. Germline assignment: CDR1 DFQATT and CDR2 SNEGSKA (reference sequence). CDR3 size: 18 residues. This CDR3 is CSARAPLAGGPSYGELFF.

The rearrangement uses TRBV6-5 and TRBJ1-2; TCRdb picks TRBD1, but there is no DNA to check that call. The CDR3 contains 13 residues. CDR1 and CDR2 (germline): MNHEY, SVGAGI. The CDR3 loop is CASTSPGYYGYTF.

This clonotype counts as medium-sized by frequency. The V gene is TRBV19, the J gene TRBJ2-1. The CDR3 has 12 amino acids. Germline CDR1 LNHDA, CDR2 SQIVND (reference sequence). The CDR3: CASSIRVNEQFF.

This clonotype is classed as medium-sized by frequency. The chain uses TRBV19 and TRBJ2-2; checking the TCRdb D call of TRBD2 is not possible without DNA. CDR1 and CDR2 from the germline V gene are LNHDA and SQIVND (reference sequence). The CDR3 spans 13 residues. The CDR3 region is CASSAGLLGELFF.

The V gene is TRBV10-3, the J gene TRBJ1-2. The CDR3 has 13 amino acids. Germline assignment: CDR1 ENHRY and CDR2 SYGVKD. The CDR3 loop is CAISQSGWYGYTF.

The V and J genes are TRBV27 and TRBJ2-7. CDR1 MNHEY and CDR2 SMNVEV come from the germline V gene (reference sequence). The CDR3 covers 12 residues. CDR3 residues: CATRQSSYEQYF.

The chain recombines TRBV5-5 with TRBJ2-7; the TCRdb call, TRBD1, lacks DNA for checking. The germline V gene encodes CDR1 SGHKS and CDR2 YYEKEE (reference sequence). This CDR3 comprises 15 residues. CDR3 in amino acids: CASSLSAGGRNEQYF. Full variable domain (missing parts from reference TRBV5-5 and TRBJ2-7): DAGVTQSPTHLIKTRGQQVTLRCSPISGHKSVSWYQQVLGQGPQFIFQYYEKEERGRGNFPDRFSARQFPNYSSELNVNALLLGDSALYLCASSLSAGGRNEQYFGPGTRLTVT.

CDR3 loop: CASREGDDNSPLHF. The chain uses TRBV6-5 and TRBJ1-6; TCRdb designates TRBD1, a call that cannot be tested without DNA. Germline lookup yields CDR1 MNHEY and CDR2 SVGAGI. The CDR3 runs to 14 residues.

The chain has TRBV27 and TRBJ2-3; TCRdb selects TRBD2, and the lack of DNA leaves this call unchecked. Per the germline V gene, CDR1 is MNHEY and CDR2 is SMNVEV (reference sequence). CDR3 size: 13 residues. The CDR3 here is CATSDFGGMTQYF.

This chain connects TRBV5-4 to TRBJ2-7. CDR1 is SGHNT and CDR2 is YYREEE in the germline V gene (reference sequence). CDR3 size: 14 residues. CDR3: CASRFTVFSYEQYF.

The chain links TRBV19 to TRBJ2-7. Germline values: CDR1 LNHDA, CDR2 SQIVND (reference sequence). CDR3 size: 13 residues. This chain's CDR3 is CASSTLPSYEQYF.

The rearrangement links TRBV12-3 or TRBV12-4 to TRBJ1-2; the D call of TRBD1 rests on TCRdb alone, since no DNA is present to check it. This CDR3 comprises 14 residues. The CDR3 region is CASSLRGSRNGYTF.

The rearrangement uses TRBV6-6 and TRBJ1-4; TCRdb names TRBD1, which stays unverified in the absence of DNA. In germline, CDR1 is MNHNY, CDR2 SVGAGI (reference sequence). This CDR3 has 12 residues. The CDR3 region is CASSTGVEKLFF.

This clonotype is called medium-sized (0.01 to 0.1%) based on its frequency. The chain recombines TRBV6-2 or TRBV6-3 with TRBJ1-5; TCRdb lists TRBD1, though no DNA is available to test this call. CDR1 is MNHEY, CDR2 SVGEGT, per germline. The CDR3 has 18 residues. The CDR3 sequence: CASSYSSYETRATQPQHF.

The V and J genes are TRBV12-3 or TRBV12-4 and TRBJ2-7. This CDR3 spans 13 amino acids. CDR3 residues: CASSLGHSYEQYF.

V and J are TRBV28 and TRBJ2-3; TCRdb proposes TRBD2, but this gene call is untestable without DNA. The CDR3 has 16 amino acids. Germline values: CDR1 MDHEN, CDR2 SYDVKM. CDR3 residues: CASSFSAHESTDTQYF. Combining the CDR3 with reference TRBV28 and TRBJ2-3 gives the whole variable domain DVKVTQSSRYLVKRTGEKVFLECVQDMDHENMFWYRQDPGLGLRLIYFSYDVKMKEKGDIPEGYSVSREKKERFSLILESASTNQTSMYLCASSFSAHESTDTQYFGPGTRLTVL.

The chain carries TRBV30 and TRBJ1-4; TCRdb selects TRBD1, and the lack of DNA leaves this call unchecked. The CDR3 is 15 amino acids. Germline-derived CDR1 and CDR2 are GTSNPN and SVGIG (reference sequence). CDR3 amino acids: CAWLDTGAGGEKLFF.

This clonotype is classed as medium-sized by frequency. This chain links TRBV19 with TRBJ1-6; TCRdb picks TRBD1, but there is no DNA to check that call. This CDR3 spans 18 amino acids. Germline CDR1 reads LNHDA; CDR2 reads SQIVND (reference sequence). The CDR3 protein is CARGTLDRLSSYNSPLHF.